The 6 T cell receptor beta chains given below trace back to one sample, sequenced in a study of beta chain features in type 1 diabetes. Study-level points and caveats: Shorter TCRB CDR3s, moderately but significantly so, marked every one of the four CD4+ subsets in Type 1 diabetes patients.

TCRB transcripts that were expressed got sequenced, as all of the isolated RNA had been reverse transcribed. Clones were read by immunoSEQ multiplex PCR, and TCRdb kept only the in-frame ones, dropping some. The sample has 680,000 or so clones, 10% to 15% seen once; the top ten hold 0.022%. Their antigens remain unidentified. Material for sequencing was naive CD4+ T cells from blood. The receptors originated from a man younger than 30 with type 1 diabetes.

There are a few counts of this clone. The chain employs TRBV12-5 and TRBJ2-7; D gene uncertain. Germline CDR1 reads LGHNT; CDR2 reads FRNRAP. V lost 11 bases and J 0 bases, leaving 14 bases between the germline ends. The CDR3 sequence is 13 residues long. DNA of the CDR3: TGTGCTTGTCGGCCAAGGAGCTCCTACGAGCAGTACTTC. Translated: CACRPRSSYEQYF.

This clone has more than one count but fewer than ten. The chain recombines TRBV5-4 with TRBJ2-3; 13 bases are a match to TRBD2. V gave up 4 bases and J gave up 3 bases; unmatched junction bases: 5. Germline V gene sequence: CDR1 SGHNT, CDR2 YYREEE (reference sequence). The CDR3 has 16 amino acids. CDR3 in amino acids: CASSPGTSGITDTQYF. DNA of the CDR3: TGTGCCAGCAGCCCAGGGACTAGCGGGATTACAGATACGCAGTATTTT.

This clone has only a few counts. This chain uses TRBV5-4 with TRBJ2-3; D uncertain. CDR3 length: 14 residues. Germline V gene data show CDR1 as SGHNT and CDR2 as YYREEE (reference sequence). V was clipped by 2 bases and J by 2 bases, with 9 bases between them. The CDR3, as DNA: TGTGCCAGCAGCTTAGGCAGCCCCACAGATACGCAGTATTTT. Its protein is CASSLGSPTDTQYF. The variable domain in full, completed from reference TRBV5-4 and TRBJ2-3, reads ETGVTQSPTHLIKTRGQQVTLRCSSQSGHNTVSWYQQALGQGPQFIFQYYREEENGRGNFPPRFSGLQFPNYSSELNVNALELDDSALYLCASSLGSPTDTQYFGPGTRLTVL.

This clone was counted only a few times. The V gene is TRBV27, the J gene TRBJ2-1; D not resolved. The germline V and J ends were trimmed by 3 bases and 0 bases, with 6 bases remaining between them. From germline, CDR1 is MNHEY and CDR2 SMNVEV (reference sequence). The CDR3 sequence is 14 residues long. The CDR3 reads CASSFPGSYNEQFF. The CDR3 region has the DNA TGTGCCAGCAGTTTCCCCGGCTCCTACAATGAGCAGTTCTTC.

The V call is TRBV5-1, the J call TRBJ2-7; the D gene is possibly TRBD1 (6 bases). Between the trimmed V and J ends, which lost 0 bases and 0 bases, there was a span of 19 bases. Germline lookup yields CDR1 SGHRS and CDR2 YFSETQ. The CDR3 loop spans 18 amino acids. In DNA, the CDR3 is TGCGCCAGCAGCTTGGGGACAGTCTACACAGAGAGCTCCTACGAGCAGTACTTC. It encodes CASSLGTVYTESSYEQYF.

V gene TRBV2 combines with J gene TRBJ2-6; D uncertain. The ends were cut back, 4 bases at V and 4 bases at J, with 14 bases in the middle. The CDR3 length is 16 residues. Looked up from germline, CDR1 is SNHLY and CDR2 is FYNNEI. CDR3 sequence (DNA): TGTGCCAGCAGTGTGAGATGGGTGGCCGGGGCCAACGTCCTGACTTTC. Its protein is CASSVRWVAGANVLTF. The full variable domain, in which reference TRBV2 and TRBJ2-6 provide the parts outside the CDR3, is EPEVTQTPSHQVTQMGQEVILRCVPISNHLYFYWYRQILGQKVEFLVSFYNNEISEKSEIFDDQFSVERPDGSNFTLKIRSTKLEDSAMYFCASSVRWVAGANVLTFGAGSRLTVL.